The clone carrying this T cell receptor (beta chain) was observed a single time. Some clones are missing from TCRdb's copy, which holds only in-frame ones; the method was immunoSEQ multiplex PCR. The repertoire holds millions of clones, about 95% seen once, with roughly 1% in the top ten. Naivety among CD8 cells was defined by CD45RO negativity and positive CCR7 selection, thereby excluding terminally differentiated effector memory CD45RA+ cells. These data originate in a study of shared clonotypes between healthy human individuals. This CDR3 contains 16 residues. CDR1 is SGHNT, CDR2 YYREEE, per germline (reference sequence). Trimming removed 3 bases from V and 8 bases from J; junction bases left unmatched: 8.

The sequence derives from a man aged 18 to 29 in good health. The gene calls are TRBV5-4 and TRBJ2-1; 13 bases line up with TRBD2. Sequenced input: naive CD8+ T cells sorted from blood. This chain's CDR3 is CASSSPGTSGDDEQFF. The CDR3 DNA reads as TGTGCCAGCAGCTCACCCGGGACTAGCGGGGACGATGAGCAGTTCTTC. Combining the CDR3 with reference TRBV5-4 and TRBJ2-1 gives the whole variable domain ETGVTQSPTHLIKTRGQQVTLRCSSQSGHNTVSWYQQALGQGPQFIFQYYREEENGRGNFPPRFSGLQFPNYSSELNVNALELDDSALYLCASSSPGTSGDDEQFFGPGTRLTVL.